This section outlines one T cell receptor beta chain sequence together with its context. Its antigen is currently unknown. Trimming took off 0 bases at V and 0 bases at J, with 15 bases between the two ends. Germline lookup yields CDR1 GTSNPN and CDR2 SVGIG (reference sequence). The CDR3 length is 17 residues. This specimen comes from a study of cytomegalovirus exposure and HLA in healthy donors. Study conclusions and caveats: Later work associated roughly 15,000 TCR beta sequences with HLA alleles at 0.05 false discovery rate. It was reportedly the case that the classifier diagnosed cytomegalovirus status with high specificity and sensitivity. According to the study, around 180 TCR beta chains were cytomegalovirus-associated. Usually a TCR sequence was rare, but some public TCRs were found in many donors.

A multiplex PCR was run with 60 Vbeta primers and 13 Jbeta primers. Using immunoSEQ multiplex PCR, the repertoire was profiled, and TCRdb retains in-frame clones only, with some absent. The data contain some 110,000 clones, over 70% of them singletons. The clonotype originates from a male donor in good health and CMV-seronegative. The V and J genes are TRBV30 and TRBJ1-5; maybe TRBD1 (5 bases). Sequencing used PBMCs. The CDR3 nucleotides are TGTGCCTGGAGTGTAGGCAGGGCCGATTATAGCAATCAGCCCCAGCATTTT. The encoded protein is CAWSVGRADYSNQPQHF. Combining the CDR3 with reference TRBV30 and TRBJ1-5 gives the whole variable domain SQTIHQWPATLVQPVGSPLSLECTVEGTSNPNLYWYRQAAGRGLQLLFYSVGIGQISSEVPQNLSASRPQDRQFILSSKKLLLSDSGFYLCAWSVGRADYSNQPQHFGDGTRLSIL.